This paragraph covers one T cell receptor beta chain sequence. No antigen is known for it. No quality values exist for individual bases; no much larger clone is one base distant. The cohort consisted of 600 to 700 healthy bone marrow donors. At the time of sampling, all cohort members were nominally healthy, though unrecorded immune exposures were likely present. The donor was CMV seropositive and was included in the group of 250 to 300 seropositive cohort members. Each donor provided a peripheral blood sample, and peripheral blood mononuclear cells were used for TCR beta sequencing. The Qiagen DNeasy Blood Extraction Kit was used to extract genomic DNA from the blood cell samples. The sample originates from a study of cytomegalovirus exposure and HLA in healthy donors (TCRdb year 2017). A note on the overall study: An earlier analysis of roughly 630 of the donors reported 276 Gb of sequence data and some 120 million unique TCR beta sequences from about 179 million T cells. Rather than drawing on any new phenotypic data, the later analysis identified candidate immune exposures from TCR beta sequences and the way those sequences occurred across donors. The T cell repertoires of under 750 subjects were profiled by immunosequencing and related to cytomegalovirus serostatus. Of the roughly 400 genotyped donors, around 81% fell in the genetic ancestry cluster associated with self-reported Caucasian donors. Genome-wide SNP genotypes for about 55% of the roughly 670 donors were used in a later genetic analysis, which treated that subset as a discovery cohort. Typing coverage varied by locus: roughly 620-640 donors for A, B, C, DRB1 and DQB1; roughly 520 for DQA1; more than 600 for DPA1; roughly 450 for DPB1. An earlier analysis of approximately 500 of the donors applied high-throughput TCR beta sequencing to assess whether each TCR beta V gene segment acted as functional or pseudogenic. About five DR-DQ haplotypes were treated as single units for association and clustering because of strong linkage in the cohort. High-throughput TCR immunosequencing, statistical association of individual TCRs with disease status, and machine learning were combined to predict cytomegalovirus infection status. Alongside the repertoire data, information on donor age, sex, ethnicity and CMV serostatus was compiled. Every discovery cohort repertoire had been produced on one sequencing platform. HLA typing covered class I and class II loci at four-digit resolution. On average, around 230,000 unique TCR beta nucleotide sequences were sequenced per donor among some 430 genotyped donors of the cohort, with 15% to 20% of those sequences being non-productive. The study aimed to test whether cataloging public T cell receptors could reveal signatures of past pathogen exposure. A later analysis re-examined previously published TCR beta repertoires from about 670 donors and added high-resolution HLA genotyping to investigate patterns of TCR occurrence. About 320 gigabases of sequencing data and approximately 80 million unique TCR sequences were included in an early release covering 550 to 650 HLA-typed donors. Besides the first cohort of about 730 subjects, a separate validation cohort made up of over 100 different subjects was used.

Receptor amplification or capture employed the immunoSEQ multiplex PCR assay. For the multiplex PCR, a mixture combining 60 forward primers for TCR Vbeta segments and 13 reverse primers for TCR Jbeta segments was used. The CDR3 region of rearranged TCR beta genes was amplified from genomic DNA by a multiplex PCR assay. Amplified TCR beta libraries were sequenced as 87-base-pair reads on the Illumina HiSeq System. For the original study's pipeline: A later analysis counted 65 million to 90 million unique TCR beta chains across the 650 to 800 repertoires, and some 12 million of these chains were shared by at least two donors. Raw reads were error-corrected and collapsed into unique sequences with a nearest-neighbor algorithm that merged closely related sequences to remove PCR and sequencing errors. CDR3 sequences were aligned to IMGT reference sequences to assign V, D and J gene segments. For a sequence to be retained, a match of at least six nucleotides was required to both a V gene segment and a J gene segment. Rearrangements were called productive when the CDR3 lacked stop codons and stayed in frame with V and J; all others were non-productive. CDR3 was defined by IMGT convention, running from the second conserved V-encoded cysteine to the conserved J-encoded phenylalanine. Sequences without an unambiguous match to a single V gene segment were excluded from the earlier analysis of 450 to 750 of the donors. An earlier analysis of a few hundred of the donors classified V segments as functional when productive rearrangements were above 56.7% and as segregating when the standard deviation between donors was above 5%. A statistical classification framework was built to diagnose cytomegalovirus status from the catalog of TCR beta chain sequences. In a later analysis, TCR nucleotide sequences were compared against IMGT/GENE-DB human TR gene sequences so that V and J genes could be assigned. In a later analysis, CDR3 sequences and most-parsimonious VDJ recombination scenarios were assigned using the TCRdist pipeline. In a later analysis, each TCR beta chain was defined by its CDR3 amino acid sequence together with its V-gene family, and reads lacking a unique V-gene family were excluded. In a later analysis, approximately 640 highly shared, low-generation-probability nucleotide sequences were removed to address suspected cross-contamination and a sequencing artifact. For each public chain, a later analysis derived a clonal expansion index from normalized ranks of inferred template counts within each repertoire. In a later analysis, generation probabilities were computed using a VDJ recombination model fitted to out-of-frame rearrangements, and the results were checked against IGoR. In a later analysis, TCR-TCR, TCR-HLA and TCR-CMV co-occurrence was scored with hypergeometric tests, and a repertoire-size bias correction was applied to TCR pairs. False discovery rates were estimated in a later analysis by permuting HLA or CMV assignments 20 times. In a later analysis, co-occurring TCRs were grouped using DBSCAN, and TCRdist sequence similarity was added for clustering within HLA-allele-positive subsets. Repertoires with fewer than 30,000 or more than 120,000 public chains, plus five repertoires with anomalous nucleotide sharing, were excluded from co-occurrence clustering. Here the immuneACCESS table is served through TCRdb, limited to in-frame sequences with V and J called. Missing clones are a known gap in these copies; in checked studies unresolved V genes cover under half, and the rest lacks a known reason. V, J and clone size reflect that table, while D and trimming were determined from the DNA. Counted in this sample were about 85,000 clones; around 80% of them appeared once. The top ten clones comprise 32% of the sample.

The CDR3 sequence holds 17 residues, the cysteine and phenylalanine included. Only the CDR3 DNA stays, 51 bases, in frame from base 1. The CDR1 and CDR2 encoded by the germline V gene (reference sequence) are LNHDA and SQIVND. Unmatched junction bases come to 12, with V trimmed by 6 bases and J by 1 base. Broader findings and caveats from the paper: The earlier analysis of around 600 of the donors excluded some 15 rarely observed V segments, including chromosome 9 orphons, because counts were too low. At a false discovery rate of 0.05, a later analysis linked 15,000 to 20,000 TCR beta sequences to specific HLA alleles. The study listed approximately 150 TCR beta chains as associated with cytomegalovirus. While some public TCRs were present in many individuals, most TCR sequences turned up only very rarely across donors. Correlated functional status among segregating V segments might be attributable to linkage disequilibrium, but an unknown experimental factor could not be ruled out. Because some donors lacked HLA typing at each locus, the association tests relied only on the typed subset. Some IMGT-functional V segments, including TRBV6-2 and TRBV6-3, could not be told apart with the 87-base-pair reads, so those segments were excluded. It was suggested by the authors that the approach could potentially be generalized to other disease states and immunological phenotypes. A further reported finding was that TCR beta sequences accurately predicted the HLA-A and HLA-B alleles for most subjects in the first cohort. In vitro tests confirmed that three of the cytomegalovirus-associated TCR beta chains recognize cytomegalovirus antigens. An earlier analysis of around 540 of the donors showed that most TCR beta V segments appeared in productive rearrangements either about 90% or about 30% of the time, which broadly matched IMGT annotations. CMV serostatus was the only immune exposure information available for the cohort. A later analysis found that most CMV-associated TCR beta chains appeared HLA-restricted, with HLA associations seemingly driven largely by CMV exposure. This cohort had only TCR beta chains sequenced, and the lack of alpha or paired-chain data limited which features could be detected. V-gene and J-gene trimming of TCR beta chains was associated with a missense DCLRE1C variant in a later genetic analysis, and the association was replicated in an independent cohort. A group of highly shared sequence variants was considered likely to be a technical artifact of the sequencing pipeline. Compared with equally common non-associated chains, HLA-associated TCR beta chains in a later analysis were more clonally expanded and had lower generation probabilities. In a later genetic analysis, fewer N-insertions in productive TCRs were reported among donors in an Asian-associated ancestry cluster than the roughly 710-donor mean. When HLA alleles, especially DR and DQ, strongly co-occurred, TCR associations were difficult to assign to individual alleles. Presence/absence analyses assumed roughly uniform sequencing depth across donors, an assumption that may not hold. In a later analysis, TCR association rates were found to vary across HLA loci, with the most associated TCRs seen for DRB1 alleles and the fewest for HLA-C alleles. Several of the top co-occurrence clusters appeared to be linked to parvovirus B19, influenza, CMV and Epstein-Barr virus, according to a later analysis. The classifier was reported to diagnose cytomegalovirus status with high specificity and sensitivity in both the original and validation cohorts.

Sequencing used PBMCs. The clonotype was recovered from a man aged 45 to 65 in good health and CMV-seropositive. This receptor chain uses TRBV19 and TRBJ1-5, and TRBD1 aligns with 7 junction nucleotides. The CDR3 sequence is CASRSGRSGGSNQPQHF. The nucleotide sequence reads TGTGCCAGTAGGTCCGGTCGATCAGGGGGGAGCAATCAGCCCCAGCATTTT.